Only one count was recorded for the clone carrying this TCR beta chain. Measured with immunoSEQ multiplex PCR; TCRdb has only the in-frame clones, and not every one. The table records approximately 290,000 clones, 80% to 90% of them present only once. The data stem from a study of blood T cell repertoires in COVID-19. Across the study: In each case, the material was cDNA or gDNA derived from T cells, B-cell-depleted T cells, or PBMCs.

Germline CDR1 and CDR2: ENHRY and SYGVKD. The CDR3 is 16 amino acids. V lost 1 base to trimming and J lost 6 bases, with 17 bases between them. Recruitment covered some 25 US areas and drew participants whose ages spanned roughly 18 to 100 years. Participants' own reports of clinical history determined their cohort assignment. Donors in Cohort 3 counted as recovered after two negative PCRs, clearance, or symptom resolution. The V gene is TRBV10-3, the J gene TRBJ2-3, with D perhaps matching TRBD2 (6 bases). This clonotype was obtained from a young woman who had recovered from COVID-19. Sample: PBMCs or T cells enriched from blood (not recorded which). For the CDR3, the DNA is TGTGCCATCAGTGAGTTAGGCTACGAGGGGAGGGATACGCAGTATTTT. Residues: CAISELGYEGRDTQYF.